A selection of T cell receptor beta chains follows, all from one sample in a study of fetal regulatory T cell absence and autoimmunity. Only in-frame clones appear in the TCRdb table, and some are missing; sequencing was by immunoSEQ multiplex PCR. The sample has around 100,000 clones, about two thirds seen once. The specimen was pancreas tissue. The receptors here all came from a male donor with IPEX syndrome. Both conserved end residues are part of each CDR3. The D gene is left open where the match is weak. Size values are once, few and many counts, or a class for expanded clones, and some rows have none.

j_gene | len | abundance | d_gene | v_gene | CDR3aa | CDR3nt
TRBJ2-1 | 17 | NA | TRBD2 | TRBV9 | CASSVRTSVHPYNEQFF | TGTGCCAGCAGCGTCCGGACTAGCGTACATCCCTACAATGAGCAGTTCTTC
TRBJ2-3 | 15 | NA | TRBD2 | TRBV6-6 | CASSWERGVSDTQYF | TGTGCCAGCAGTTGGGAGCGGGGGGTCTCAGATACGCAGTATTTT
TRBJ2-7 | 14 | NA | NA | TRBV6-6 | CASSYSTPFYEQYF | TGTGCCAGCAGTTACTCGACGCCCTTCTACGAGCAGTACTTC
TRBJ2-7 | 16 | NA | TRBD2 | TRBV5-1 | CASSLVTSGRGGEQYF | TGCGCCAGCAGCTTGGTTACTAGCGGGAGAGGCGGCGAGCAGTACTTC
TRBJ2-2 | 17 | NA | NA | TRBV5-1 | CASSLVPGRGHTGELFF | TGCGCCAGCAGTCTGGTTCCCGGCAGGGGTCACACCGGGGAGCTGTTTTTT
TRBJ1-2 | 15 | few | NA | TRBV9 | CASSVEGSLFYGYTF | TGTGCCAGCAGCGTAGAGGGCAGCCTCTTCTATGGCTACACCTTC
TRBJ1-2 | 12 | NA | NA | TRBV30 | CAWSVGRRGYTF | TGTGCCTGGAGTGTCGGGAGGCGAGGCTACACCTTC
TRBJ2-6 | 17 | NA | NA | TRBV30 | CAWSRRRGMAGANVLTF | TGTGCCTGGAGTCGCAGGAGGGGAATGGCTGGGGCCAACGTCCTGACTTTC
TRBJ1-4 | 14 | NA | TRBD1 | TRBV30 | CAWRDRRRSEKLFF | TGTGCCTGGAGGGACAGGCGACGGTCTGAAAAACTGTTTTTT
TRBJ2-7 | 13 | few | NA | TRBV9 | CASSAGGRSEQYF | TGTGCCAGCAGCGCCGGTGGGCGCTCCGAGCAGTACTTC
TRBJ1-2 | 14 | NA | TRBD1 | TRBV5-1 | CASSLSQGGYGYTF | TGCGCCAGCAGCTTGAGTCAGGGGGGTTATGGCTACACCTTC
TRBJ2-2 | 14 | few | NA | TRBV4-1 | CASSQGQLAGELFF | TGCGCCAGCAGCCAAGGGCAGTTGGCCGGGGAGCTGTTTTTT
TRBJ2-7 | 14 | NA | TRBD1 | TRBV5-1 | CASSLRDSSYEQYF | TGCGCCAGCAGCCTCCGGGACAGCTCCTACGAGCAGTACTTC
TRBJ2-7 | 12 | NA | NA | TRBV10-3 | CAISDLKYEQYF | TGTGCCATCAGTGACCTTAAGTACGAGCAGTACTTC
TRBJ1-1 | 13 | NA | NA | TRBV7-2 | CASSPLMNTEAFF | TGTGCCAGCAGCCCGCTGATGAACACTGAAGCTTTCTTT
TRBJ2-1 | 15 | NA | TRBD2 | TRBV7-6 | CASSLELAEYNEQFF | TGTGCCAGCAGCTTAGAACTAGCGGAATACAATGAGCAGTTCTTC
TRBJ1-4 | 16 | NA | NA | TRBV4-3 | CASSQDGQLPNEKLFF | TGCGCCAGCAGCCAAGATGGGCAGCTCCCTAATGAAAAACTGTTTTTT
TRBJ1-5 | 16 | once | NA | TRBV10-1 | CASSELVPGQNQPQHF | TGCGCCAGCAGTGAGCTCGTACCGGGCCAGAATCAGCCCCAGCATTTT
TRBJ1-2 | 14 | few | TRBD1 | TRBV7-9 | CASSSPTGNYGYTF | TGTGCCAGCAGCTCTCCGACAGGGAACTATGGCTACACCTTC
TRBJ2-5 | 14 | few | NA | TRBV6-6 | CASSPTRGQETQYF | TGTGCCAGCAGCCCTACCAGGGGCCAAGAGACCCAGTACTTC
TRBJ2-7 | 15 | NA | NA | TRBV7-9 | CASSSGGPVYYEQYF | TGTGCCAGCAGCTCCGGGGGTCCAGTTTACTACGAGCAGTACTTC
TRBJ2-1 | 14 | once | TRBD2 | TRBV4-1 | CASSQGTSRDEQFF | TGCGCCAGCAGCCAAGGGACTAGTCGCGATGAGCAGTTCTTC
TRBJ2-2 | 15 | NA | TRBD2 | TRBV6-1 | CASTLAGGNTGELFF | TGTGCCAGCACCTTAGCGGGGGGTAACACCGGGGAGCTGTTTTTT
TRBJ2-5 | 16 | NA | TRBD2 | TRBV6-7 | CASSIRGGQREETQYF | TGTGCCAGCAGTATACGGGGGGGCCAACGAGAGGAGACCCAGTACTTC
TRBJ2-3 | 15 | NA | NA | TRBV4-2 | CASSQVPGSTDTQYF | TGTGCCAGCAGCCAAGTGCCGGGGAGCACAGATACGCAGTATTTT
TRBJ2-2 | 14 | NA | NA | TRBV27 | CASSFDRFTGELFF | TGTGCCAGCAGTTTCGACAGGTTCACCGGGGAGCTGTTTTTT
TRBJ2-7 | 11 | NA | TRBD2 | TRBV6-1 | CASGRAYEQYF | TGTGCCAGCGGGAGGGCCTACGAGCAGTACTTC
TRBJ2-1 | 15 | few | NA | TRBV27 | CATNPTGRPYNEQFF | TGTGCGACCAACCCGACAGGGAGGCCCTACAATGAGCAGTTCTTC
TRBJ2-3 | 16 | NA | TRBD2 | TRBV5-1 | CASSSGLAGGTDTQYF | TGCGCCAGCAGCTCGGGACTAGCGGGAGGCACAGATACGCAGTATTTT
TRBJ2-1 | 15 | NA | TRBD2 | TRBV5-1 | CASSLAGAGLNEQFF | TGCGCCAGCAGCTTGGCCGGAGCGGGGCTGAATGAGCAGTTCTTC
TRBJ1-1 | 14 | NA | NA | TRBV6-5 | CASSYSGLNTEAFF | TGTGCCAGCAGTTACTCGGGTCTGAACACTGAAGCTTTCTTT
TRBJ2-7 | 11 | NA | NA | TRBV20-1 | CSARTGYEQYF | TGCAGTGCTAGGACAGGCTACGAGCAGTACTTC
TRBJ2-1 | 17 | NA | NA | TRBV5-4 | CASREAVSSHSLNEQFF | TGTGCCAGCAGGGAGGCGGTTTCTAGTCACAGTCTGAACGAGCAGTTCTTC